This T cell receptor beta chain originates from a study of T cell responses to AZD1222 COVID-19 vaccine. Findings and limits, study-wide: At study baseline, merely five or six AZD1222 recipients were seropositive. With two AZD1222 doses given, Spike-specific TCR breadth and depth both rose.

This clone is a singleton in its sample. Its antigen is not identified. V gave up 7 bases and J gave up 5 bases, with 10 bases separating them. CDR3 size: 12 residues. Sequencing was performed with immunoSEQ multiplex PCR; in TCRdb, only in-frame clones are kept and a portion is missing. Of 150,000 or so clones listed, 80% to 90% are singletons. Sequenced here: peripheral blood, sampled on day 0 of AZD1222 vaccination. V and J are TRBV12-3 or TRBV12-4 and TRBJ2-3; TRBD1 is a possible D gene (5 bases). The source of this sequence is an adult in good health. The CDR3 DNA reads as TGTGCCAGCATGTACAGGAGAGATACGCAGTATTTT. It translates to CASMYRRDTQYF.